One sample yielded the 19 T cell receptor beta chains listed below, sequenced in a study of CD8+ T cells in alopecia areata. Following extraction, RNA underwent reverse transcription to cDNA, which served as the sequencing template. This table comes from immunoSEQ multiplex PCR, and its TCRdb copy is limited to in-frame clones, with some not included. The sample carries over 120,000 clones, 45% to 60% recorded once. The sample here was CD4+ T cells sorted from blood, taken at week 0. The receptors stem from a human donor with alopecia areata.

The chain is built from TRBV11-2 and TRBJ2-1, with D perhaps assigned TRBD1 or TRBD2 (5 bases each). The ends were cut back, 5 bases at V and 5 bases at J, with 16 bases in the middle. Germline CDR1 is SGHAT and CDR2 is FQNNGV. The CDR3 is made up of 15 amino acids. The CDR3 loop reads CASSAGTPPNNEQFF. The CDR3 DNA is TGTGCCAGCAGCGCCGGGACCCCCCCGAACAATGAGCAGTTCTTC. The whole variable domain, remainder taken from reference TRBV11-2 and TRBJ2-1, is EAGVAQSPRYKIIEKRQSVAFWCNPISGHATLYWYQQILGQGPKLLIQFQNNGVVDDSQLPKDRFSAERLKGVDSTLKIQPAKLEDSAVYLCASSAGTPPNNEQFFGPGTRLTVL.

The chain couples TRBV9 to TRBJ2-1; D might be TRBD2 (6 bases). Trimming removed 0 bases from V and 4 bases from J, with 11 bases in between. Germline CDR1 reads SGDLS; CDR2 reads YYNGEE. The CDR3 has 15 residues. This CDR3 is CASSVGAGPYNEQFF. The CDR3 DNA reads TGTGCCAGCAGCGTAGGGGCGGGACCGTACAATGAGCAGTTCTTC.

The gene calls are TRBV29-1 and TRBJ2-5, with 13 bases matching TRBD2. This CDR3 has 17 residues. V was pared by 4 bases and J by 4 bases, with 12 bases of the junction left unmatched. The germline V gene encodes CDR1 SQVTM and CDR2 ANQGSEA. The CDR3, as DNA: TGCAGCGTTGGGAACGCACTAGCGGGAGGGCCGGGAGAGACCCAGTACTTC. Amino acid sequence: CSVGNALAGGPGETQYF.

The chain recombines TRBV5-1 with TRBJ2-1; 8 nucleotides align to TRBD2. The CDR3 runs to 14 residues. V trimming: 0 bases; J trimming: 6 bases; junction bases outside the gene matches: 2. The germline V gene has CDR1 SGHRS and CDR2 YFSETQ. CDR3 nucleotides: TGCGCCAGCAGCTTGGGGGGACTAGTCAATGAGCAGTTCTTC. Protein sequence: CASSLGGLVNEQFF.

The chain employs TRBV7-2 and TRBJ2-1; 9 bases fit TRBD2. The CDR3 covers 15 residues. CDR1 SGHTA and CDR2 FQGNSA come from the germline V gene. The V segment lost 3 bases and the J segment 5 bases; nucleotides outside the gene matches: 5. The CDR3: CASSFGLAGHNEQFF. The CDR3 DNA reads TGTGCCAGCAGCTTTGGTCTAGCGGGACACAATGAGCAGTTCTTC.

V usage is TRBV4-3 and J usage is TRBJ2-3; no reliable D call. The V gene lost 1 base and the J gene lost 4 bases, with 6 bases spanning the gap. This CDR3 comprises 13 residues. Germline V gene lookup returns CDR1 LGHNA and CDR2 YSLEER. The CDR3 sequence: CASSQAGPDTQYF. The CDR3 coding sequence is TGCGCCAGCAGCCAAGCAGGCCCAGATACGCAGTATTTT.

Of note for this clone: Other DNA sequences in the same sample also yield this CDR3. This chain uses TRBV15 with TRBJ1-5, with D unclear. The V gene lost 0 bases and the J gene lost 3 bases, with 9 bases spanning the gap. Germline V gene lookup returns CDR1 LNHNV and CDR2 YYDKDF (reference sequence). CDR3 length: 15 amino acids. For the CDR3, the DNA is TGTGCCACCAGCAGAGATCGGCAGGACAATCAGCCCCAGCATTTT. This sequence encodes CATSRDRQDNQPQHF.

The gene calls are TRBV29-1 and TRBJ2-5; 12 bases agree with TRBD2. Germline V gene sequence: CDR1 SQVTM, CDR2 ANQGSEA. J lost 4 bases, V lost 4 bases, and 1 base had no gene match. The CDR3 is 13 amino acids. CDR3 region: CSVGTSGTETQYF. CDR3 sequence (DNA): TGCAGCGTTGGGACTAGCGGGACAGAGACCCAGTACTTC.

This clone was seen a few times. The CDR3 sequence: CASKGDGSYNEQFF. Here the CDR3 DNA reads TGTGCCAGCAAGGGGGACGGTTCCTACAATGAGCAGTTCTTC. J is TRBJ2-1 and V is TRBV2, with D possibly TRBD1 on 6 matching bases. V lost 7 bases, J lost 1 base, and 11 bases lay in between. CDR1 and CDR2 from the germline V gene are SNHLY and FYNNEI. The CDR3 is 14 amino acids.

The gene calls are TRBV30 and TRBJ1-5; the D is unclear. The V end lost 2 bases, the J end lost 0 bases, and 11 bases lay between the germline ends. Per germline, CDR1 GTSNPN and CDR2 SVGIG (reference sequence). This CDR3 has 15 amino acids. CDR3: CAWSSGINSNQPQHF. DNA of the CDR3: TGTGCCTGGAGTTCCGGGATTAATAGCAATCAGCCCCAGCATTTT.

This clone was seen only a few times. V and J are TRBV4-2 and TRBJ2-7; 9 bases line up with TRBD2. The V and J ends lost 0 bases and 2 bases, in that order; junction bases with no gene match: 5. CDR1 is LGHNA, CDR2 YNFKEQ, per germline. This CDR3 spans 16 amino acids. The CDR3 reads CASSQDRAGGPYEQYF. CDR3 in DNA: TGTGCCAGCAGCCAAGATAGGGCGGGAGGGCCCTACGAGCAGTACTTC.

CDR3 sequence reads: CAWTGTSGVNEQFF. CDR3 DNA sequence: TGTGCCTGGACCGGGACTAGCGGCGTCAATGAGCAGTTCTTC. This chain links TRBV30 with TRBJ2-1; 11 nucleotides agree with TRBD2. The CDR3 is 14 amino acids. The ends lost 4 bases at V and 6 bases at J; junction bases unmatched: 5. Germline V lookup: CDR1 GTSNPN, CDR2 SVGIG (reference sequence).

CDR3 DNA: TGTGCCTGGAGTGTCAGGGGGGTTACTGAAGCTTTCTTT. Its translation: CAWSVRGVTEAFF. This chain uses TRBV30 with TRBJ1-1; 7 bases match TRBD1. The trim removed 0 bases at V and 5 bases at J, leaving 3 bases unmatched. The germline V gene encodes CDR1 GTSNPN and CDR2 SVGIG (reference sequence). This CDR3 comprises 13 residues.

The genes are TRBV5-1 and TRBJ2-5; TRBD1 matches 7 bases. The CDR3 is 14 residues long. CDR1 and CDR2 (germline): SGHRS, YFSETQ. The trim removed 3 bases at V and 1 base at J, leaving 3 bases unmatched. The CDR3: CASSSGGSQETQYF. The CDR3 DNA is TGCGCCAGCAGCTCAGGGGGTTCCCAAGAGACCCAGTACTTC. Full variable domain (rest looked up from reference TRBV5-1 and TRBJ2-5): KAGVTQTPRYLIKTRGQQVTLSCSPISGHRSVSWYQQTPGQGLQFLFEYFSETQRNKGNFPGRFSGRQFSNSRSEMNVSTLELGDSALYLCASSSGGSQETQYFGPGTRLLVL.

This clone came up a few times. The CDR3 region has the DNA TGCAGCCTACGACTAGCGCAAAACACAGATACGCAGTATTTT. Protein: CSLRLAQNTDTQYF. This sequence joins TRBV29-1 and TRBJ2-3; 8 bases are shared with TRBD2. With V trimmed by 8 bases and J by 2 bases, 9 bases remained unmatched. The germline gives CDR1 SQVTM, CDR2 ANQGSEA. CDR3 size: 14 residues.

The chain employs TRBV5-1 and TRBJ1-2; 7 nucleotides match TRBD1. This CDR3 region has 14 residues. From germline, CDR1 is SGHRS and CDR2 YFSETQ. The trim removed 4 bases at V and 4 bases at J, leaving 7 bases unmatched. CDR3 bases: TGCGCCAGCAGCGGGACAGAGCGCGGCTATGGCTACACCTTC. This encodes CASSGTERGYGYTF.

The CDR3 spells CASSLRQQNEQFF. The CDR3 DNA reads TGTGCCAGCAGCCTTCGACAGCAGAATGAGCAGTTCTTC. The chain has TRBV7-2 and TRBJ2-1; TRBD1 might be the D (5 bases). The CDR3 loop spans 13 amino acids. Per germline, CDR1 SGHTA and CDR2 FQGNSA. V was clipped by 5 bases and J by 7 bases, with 12 bases between them.

The CDR3 here is CAWSVGGTHDTQYF. Here the CDR3 DNA reads TGTGCCTGGAGTGTCGGGGGGACCCACGATACGCAGTATTTT. The chain employs TRBV30 and TRBJ2-3, with 7 bases lining up with TRBD2. The CDR3 runs to 14 residues. Germline CDR1 is GTSNPN and CDR2 is SVGIG (reference sequence). Germline trimming cut 0 bases from V and 6 bases from J; bases unmatched to any gene: 6.

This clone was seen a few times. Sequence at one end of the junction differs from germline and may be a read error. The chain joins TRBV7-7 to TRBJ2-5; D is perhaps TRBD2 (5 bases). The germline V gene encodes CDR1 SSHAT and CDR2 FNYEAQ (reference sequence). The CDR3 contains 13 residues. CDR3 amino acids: CASSRGRADPQYF. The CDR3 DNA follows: TGTGCTAGCAGCAGAGGGCGGGCGGACCCCCAGTACTTC.